Listed here is a single T cell receptor (beta chain). Its cognate antigen has yet to be identified. No qualities accompany the bases; no much larger clone lies one base away. RNA was extracted using the RNeasy kit, and roughly 0.5 to 1 ug of the RNA was reverse transcribed with random hexamers. TCR beta CDR3 regions were amplified with the immunoSEQ multiplex PCR assay covering 54 Vbeta and 13 Jbeta segments. PCR amplification bias was corrected using a synthetic template baseline for primer optimization and computational correction. On the authors' methods: Only productive sequences were kept, with reads annotated to V, D and J genes according to IMGT and analyzed in immunoSEQ Analyzer. Clonality was computed as one minus Shannon entropy normalized by log2 of the number of productive unique sequences. For each patient and control, public and private clones were evaluated within the 100 most prevalent clones. Clones were defined as Susac-specific if absent from the healthy and MS cohorts, from 900 to 1,200 published viral clones and from other ImmuneACCESS disease sequences. TCRdb passed the public sequencing reads through fastp at Q25 and MiXCR, retaining productive beta sequences. Each entry is one CDR3 protein sequence, shown with its most common DNA and genes. Here the V and J calls rest on TCRdb's processing, not on the authors' analysis. In this sample the table shows hundreds of thousands of distinct CDR3 sequences, 93% of which occur a single time. 0.06% to 0.08% of the sample goes to the ten largest clones.

The sample originates from a study of CD8 T cells in Susac syndrome (dated by TCRdb to about 2019). In terms of the full investigation: Whether CD8+ T cell activation and differentiation in Susac syndrome was antigen driven was tested using repertoire sequencing. Overall results and qualifications from the work: The number of individuals in the TCR sequencing and HLA analysis was acknowledged as relatively small.

Peripheral blood CD8+ and CD4+ T cells from healthy donors, Susac syndrome patients and multiple sclerosis patients were profiled by high-throughput TCR beta sequencing. The multiple sclerosis controls were treatment-naive patients whose relapsing-remitting disease, either stable or active, fulfilled the revised McDonald criteria. CD8+ TEMRA cells were enriched by FACS, while bulk CD8+ and CD4+ T cells were purified by magnetic negative isolation. Blood was drawn into EDTA tubes, processed within 24 hours, and PBMCs were isolated by density gradient centrifugation. PBMCs intended for TCR sequencing were frozen in liquid nitrogen and were later thawed in a 37 degrees C water bath. The sorted or isolated CD4+, CD8+ and CD8+ TEMRA cells had a purity of 90% or higher. According to the germline V gene, CDR1 reads SNHLY and CDR2 reads FYNNEI. The V end gives up 8 bases and the J end 2 bases, leaving 6 bases in the junction not matched to a gene. Measured from the cysteine to the phenylalanine, the CDR3 is 14 residues long. CDR3 DNA only is kept here, 42 bases in frame from base 1.

The receptor comes from a human donor with multiple sclerosis. The sequencing input was CD4+ T cells from PBMCs. The chain is assembled from TRBV2 and TRBJ1-5, and 7 junctional nucleotides match TRBD1. The DNA sequence is TGTGCCAGCGGGTGGGACAGCGGCAATCAGCCCCAGCATTTT. The translation is CASGWDSGNQPQHF.